These 26 T cell receptor beta chains were all obtained from the same sample, sequenced in a study of cytomegalovirus exposure and HLA in healthy donors. A multiplex PCR was run with 60 Vbeta primers and 13 Jbeta primers. Libraries were prepared by immunoSEQ multiplex PCR; TCRdb keeps only in-frame clonotypes and omits some of them. The sample lists approximately 150,000 clones, roughly three quarters occurring once. The sequencing input was PBMCs. Source of these receptors: a male donor in good health and CMV-seropositive.

The V gene is TRBV4-3, the J gene TRBJ2-3; 7 positions agree with TRBD2. Trimming took 4 bases from V and 4 from J; bases not matched to a gene: 5. Germline-derived CDR1 and CDR2 are LGHNA and YSLEER. The CDR3 has 14 amino acids. The CDR3 protein is CASSPRGGPDTQYF. CDR3 in DNA: TGCGCCAGCAGCCCTCGGGGAGGGCCAGATACGCAGTATTTT.

Comments on this clone: The same CDR3 is also encoded by other DNA sequences in this sample. The CDR3: CASSQTHPGEGSGYTF. CDR3 coding DNA: TGTGCCAGCAGCCAAACCCATCCAGGGGAGGGAAGCGGCTACACCTTC. The J gene is TRBJ1-2, the V gene TRBV5-4; a possible D gene is TRBD1 (6 bases). Germline V lookup: CDR1 SGHNT, CDR2 YYREEE (reference sequence). CDR3 length: 16 amino acids. Between the trimmed V and J ends, which lost 4 bases and 8 bases, there was a span of 24 bases.

The CDR3 here is CASSLRGNYGENYEQYF. CDR3 nucleotides: TGTGCCAGCAGCTTACGGGGTAACTACGGGGAGAACTACGAGCAGTACTTC. J is TRBJ2-7 and V is TRBV7-8; D is perhaps TRBD2 (5 bases). CDR1 is SGHVS and CDR2 is FQNEAQ in the germline V gene. The CDR3 has 17 amino acids. The V end was cut by 2 bases, the J end by 3 bases, with 20 bases between.

The rearrangement joins TRBV5-1 to TRBJ1-2; D is perhaps TRBD1 (6 bases). From germline, CDR1 is SGHRS and CDR2 YFSETQ. The CDR3 extends over 15 amino acids. Deletions cut 4 bases from V and 4 bases from J, with 17 bases between. The CDR3 here is CASSPDQGTGYGYTF. The CDR3 DNA is TGCGCCAGCAGCCCAGATCAGGGGACGGGCTATGGCTACACCTTC.

The chain has TRBV7-9 and TRBJ1-2; tentatively, D is TRBD1 (6 bases). Germline V lookup: CDR1 SEHNR, CDR2 FQNEAQ (reference sequence). V lost 3 bases, J lost 6 bases, and 14 bases lay in between. The CDR3 sequence is 14 residues long. The CDR3 region has the DNA TGTGCCAGCAGCTTCCGACAGGTTCGAAATGGCTACACCTTC. Its translation: CASSFRQVRNGYTF.

CDR3 nucleotide sequence: TGTGCCAGCAGCTTTGGGACAGGGGGTAGGGGGTACGAGCAGTACTTC. It encodes CASSFGTGGRGYEQYF. The V and J genes are TRBV5-5 and TRBJ2-7; 11 bases line up with TRBD1. CDR3 length: 16 amino acids. V lost 2 bases to trimming and J lost 4 bases; unmatched junction nucleotides: 8. Germline lookup yields CDR1 SGHKS and CDR2 YYEKEE (reference sequence).

The CDR3 protein is CASSIGTGGFTQYF. CDR3 nucleotides: TGTGCCAGCAGCATTGGGACAGGGGGGTTTACGCAGTATTTT. The chain combines TRBV7-9 with TRBJ2-3; the match to TRBD1 covers 11 bases. CDR1 and CDR2 (germline): SEHNR, FQNEAQ (reference sequence). The CDR3 sequence is 14 residues long. V shed 5 bases and J 8 bases; nucleotides not matched to a gene: 6.

This chain connects TRBV9 to TRBJ2-7; 8 bases map to TRBD2. The CDR3 is 15 residues long. Looked up from germline, CDR1 is SGDLS and CDR2 is YYNGEE. V lost 2 bases to trimming and J lost 7 bases; unmatched junction nucleotides: 11. The CDR3 is CASSVIAGPSVEQYF. The DNA of the CDR3 is TGTGCCAGCAGCGTTATAGCGGGGCCCTCGGTAGAGCAGTACTTC.

The J gene is TRBJ1-2, the V gene TRBV11-1; 7 bases line up with TRBD1. CDR1 and CDR2 (germline): SGHAT, FQDESV (reference sequence). The CDR3 sequence is 14 residues long. After removal of 5 bases from V and 4 bases from J, the junction contained 7 bases not matched to a gene. CDR3 residues: CASSLVQGPYGYTF. CDR3 nucleotide sequence: TGTGCCAGCAGCCTGGTACAGGGGCCCTATGGCTACACCTTC. Filled out from reference TRBV11-1 and TRBJ1-2, the complete variable domain reads EAEVAQSPRYKITEKSQAVAFWCDPISGHATLYWYRQILGQGPELLVQFQDESVVDDSQLPKDRFSAERLKGVDSTLKIQPAELGDSAMYLCASSLVQGPYGYTFGSGTRLTVV.

V and J are TRBV30 and TRBJ1-2; the match to TRBD1 covers 7 bases. The CDR3 spans 14 residues. CDR1 and CDR2 from the germline V gene are GTSNPN and SVGIG (reference sequence). The junction had 7 bases not matched to a gene; V was cut back by 2 bases and J by 4 bases. CDR3 nucleotide sequence: TGTGCCTGGAGTCTCAGGGACAGCTTCTATGGCTACACCTTC. It yields the protein CAWSLRDSFYGYTF.

This clone was recorded once. Relative to the germline gene, one junction end is altered; a read error may explain this. The V call is TRBV7-2, the J call TRBJ1-2; unclear D gene. CDR1 and CDR2 (germline): SGHTA, FQGNSA. The CDR3 extends over 10 amino acids. CDR3 nucleotides: TGTGCCAGCAGCTTACCTCCTGTCGTCTTC. Translated: CASSLPPVVF.

J is TRBJ2-6 and V is TRBV7-9; weak D call: TRBD1 (5 bases). Deletions cut 3 bases from V and 0 bases from J, with 9 bases between. Germline V gene data show CDR1 as SEHNR and CDR2 as FQNEAQ (reference sequence). CDR3 length equals 16 residues. The CDR3 region is CASSFTGLSGANVLTF. The CDR3 DNA reads as TGTGCCAGCAGCTTCACAGGCCTCTCTGGGGCCAACGTCCTGACTTTC.

This chain connects TRBV9 to TRBJ2-7; TRBD1 aligns across 9 bases. The trim removed 0 bases at V and 6 bases at J, leaving 4 bases unmatched. From germline, CDR1 is SGDLS and CDR2 YYNGEE. CDR3 length: 14 amino acids. CDR3 sequence: CASSVGQGGPEQYF. The CDR3 coding sequence is TGTGCCAGCAGCGTAGGACAGGGGGGACCCGAGCAGTACTTC.

The gene calls are TRBV15 and TRBJ2-5; a possible D gene is TRBD2 (6 bases). Germline V gene data show CDR1 as LNHNV and CDR2 as YYDKDF (reference sequence). Trimming pared 1 base from V and 5 bases from J, leaving 11 bases between. The CDR3 covers 14 residues. The CDR3 region is CATSRGGVRETQYF. As DNA, the CDR3 is TGTGCCACCAGCAGAGGCGGGGTGCGGGAGACCCAGTACTTC.

The gene calls are TRBV6-1 and TRBJ2-1, with D possibly TRBD2 on 5 matching bases. The CDR3 extends over 13 amino acids. The germline V and J ends were trimmed by 8 bases and 8 bases, with 16 bases remaining between them. Germline V gene sequence: CDR1 MNHNS, CDR2 SASEGT. CDR3 nucleotide sequence: TGTGCCAGCCGAGATCGGGATTGGGATGAGCAGTTCTTC. This sequence encodes CASRDRDWDEQFF.

The sample holds a few counts of this clone. J is TRBJ2-7 and V is TRBV9; 11 nucleotides align to TRBD2. The CDR3 has 14 amino acids. Germline lookup yields CDR1 SGDLS and CDR2 YYNGEE. Losses at the gene ends were 4 bases for V and 4 bases for J; bases not matched to a gene: 4. The CDR3 sequence is CASSSTSGGYEQYF. CDR3 sequence (DNA): TGTGCCAGCAGCAGCACTAGCGGGGGATACGAGCAGTACTTC. The variable domain in full, completed from reference TRBV9 and TRBJ2-7, reads DSGVTQTPKHLITATGQRVTLRCSPRSGDLSVYWYQQSLDQGLQFLIQYYNGEERAKGNILERFSAQQFPDLHSELNLSSLELGDSALYFCASSSTSGGYEQYFGPGTRLTVT.

This chain links TRBV15 with TRBJ1-1; 10 bases match TRBD1. The CDR3 length is 14 residues. Trimming at V came to 6 bases and at J to 4 bases, leaving 5 bases not matched to a gene. In germline, CDR1 is LNHNV, CDR2 YYDKDF (reference sequence). Here the CDR3 DNA reads TGTGCCACCAGGGACAGGGGGGTAGGCACTGAAGCTTTCTTT. Its protein is CATRDRGVGTEAFF. The full variable domain, in which reference TRBV15 and TRBJ1-1 provide the parts outside the CDR3, is DAMVIQNPRYQVTQFGKPVTLSCSQTLNHNVMYWYQQKSSQAPKLLFHYYDKDFNNEADTPDNFQSRRPNTSFCFLDIRSPGLGDTAMYLCATRDRGVGTEAFFGQGTRLTVV.

CDR3 in amino acids: CASSKGQGVWGVDTGELFF. For the CDR3, the DNA is TGTGCCAGTAGTAAGGGACAGGGGGTATGGGGAGTGGACACCGGGGAGCTGTTTTTT. V and J are TRBV19 and TRBJ2-2; 11 bases match TRBD1. CDR1 and CDR2 (germline): LNHDA, SQIVND (reference sequence). The CDR3 covers 19 residues. V lost 4 bases, J lost 3 bases, and 13 bases stayed unmatched. Filled out from reference TRBV19 and TRBJ2-2, the complete variable domain reads DGGITQSPKYLFRKEGQNVTLSCEQNLNHDAMYWYRQDPGQGLRLIYYSQIVNDFQKGDIAEGYSVSREKKESFPLTVTSAQKNPTAFYLCASSKGQGVWGVDTGELFFGEGSRLTVL.

V is TRBV11-2 and J is TRBJ2-5, with unresolved D. CDR1 is SGHAT, CDR2 FQNNGV, per germline. This CDR3 is 13 amino acids long. V dropped 2 bases and J dropped 3 bases, with 7 bases sitting between them. CDR3 coding DNA: TGTGCCAGCAGCTTACGTAGTAAAGAGACCCAGTACTTC. Amino acid sequence: CASSLRSKETQYF.

This clone was found once. The V gene is TRBV7-9, the J gene TRBJ2-1, with D possibly matching TRBD1 (6 bases). Germline V gives CDR1 SEHNR, CDR2 FQNEAQ (reference sequence). CDR3 length: 12 residues. V lost 2 bases to trimming and J lost 7 bases, with 6 bases between them. The CDR3 loop reads CASSLRGNEQFF. The CDR3 DNA sequence: TGTGCCAGCAGCTTAAGGGGGAATGAGCAGTTCTTC.

The chain combines TRBV7-2 with TRBJ2-5; 7 bases fit TRBD1. The J call may be incorrect, as the DNA end agrees better with TRBJ2-7. CDR1 and CDR2 from the germline V gene are SGHTA and FQGNSA. CDR3 length: 14 amino acids. The DNA for the CDR3 is TGTGCCAGCACGTGGGCAGGGGGAACCTACGAGCAGTACTTC. This encodes CASTWAGGTYEQYF.

V and J are TRBV19 and TRBJ1-4; D not resolved. The CDR3 sequence is 14 residues long. Germline CDR1 LNHDA, CDR2 SQIVND (reference sequence). V lost 5 bases to trimming and J lost 3 bases, with 10 bases between them. In DNA form, the CDR3 reads TGTGCCAGTAGTCCTCTGGGAGCTAATGAAAAACTGTTTTTT. Residues: CASSPLGANEKLFF.

CDR3 protein: CASTTGNEQYF. CDR3 sequence (DNA): TGTGCCAGCACAACAGGGAACGAGCAGTACTTC. The chain links TRBV7-9 to TRBJ2-7, with a weak D call TRBD1 (6 bases). Per germline, CDR1 SEHNR and CDR2 FQNEAQ (reference sequence). Trimming removed 7 bases from V and 5 bases from J, with 9 bases in between. This CDR3 comprises 11 residues. The entire variable domain, with the rest obtained from reference TRBV7-9 and TRBJ2-7, is as follows: DTGVSQNPRHKITKRGQNVTFRCDPISEHNRLYWYRQTLGQGPEFLTYFQNEAQLEKSRLLSDRFSAERPKGSFSTLEIQRTEQGDSAMYLCASTTGNEQYFGPGTRLTVT.

The rearrangement links TRBV5-4 to TRBJ1-4, with TRBD1 matching over 7 bases. This CDR3 contains 14 residues. V trimming: 0 bases; J trimming: 6 bases; junction bases outside the gene matches: 2. CDR1 and CDR2 (germline): SGHNT, YYREEE (reference sequence). CDR3 sequence: CASSLEGGDEKLFF. In DNA form, the CDR3 reads TGTGCCAGCAGCTTGGAAGGGGGCGATGAAAAACTGTTTTTT.

This chain links TRBV2 with TRBJ1-5; 8 nucleotides agree with TRBD1. V trimming: 6 bases; J trimming: 3 bases; junction bases outside the gene matches: 10. This CDR3 has 16 residues. CDR1 is SNHLY, CDR2 FYNNEI, per germline. The CDR3 here is CASRDRVGRFNQPQHF. The CDR3 DNA follows: TGTGCCAGCAGGGACAGGGTTGGTCGGTTCAATCAGCCCCAGCATTTT.

J is TRBJ2-7 and V is TRBV11-2; no firm D call. This CDR3 is built from 15 residues. V was shortened by 3 bases and J by 0 bases, with 12 bases between the two germline ends. The germline gives CDR1 SGHAT, CDR2 FQNNGV. This CDR3 is CASSFGSRSSYEQYF. The CDR3 DNA reads TGTGCCAGCAGCTTTGGTTCTCGGAGCTCCTACGAGCAGTACTTC.